This T cell receptor (beta chain) emerged from a study of blood T cell repertoires in COVID-19. Seattle's enrolled individuals joined amid active infection and were then monitored longitudinally. The V end lost 5 bases, the J end lost 5 bases, and 14 bases lay between the germline ends. CDR1 is SGDLS and CDR2 is YYNGEE in the germline V gene. CDR3 length: 15 amino acids. Authors' methods: The authors estimated nucleated cell counts from reference gene primer amplification. Repertoires were generated with immunoSEQ multiplex PCR, while TCRdb's copy carries only in-frame clones and drops some. V, J and clone size were drawn from that table, and D and trimming were deduced from the DNA. The sample shows 300,000 to 400,000 clones, approximately 87% of them seen only once.

This TCR was sampled from a woman between 25 and 40 years old with COVID-19, enrolled during active disease. The sequencing sample was made of peripheral blood. The chain carries TRBV9 and TRBJ1-6; tentative D call: TRBD1 (6 bases). The CDR3 is CASSAGTTDNSPLHF. CDR3 nucleotide sequence: TGTGCCAGCAGTGCCGGGACAACCGATAATTCACCCCTCCACTTT.